This TCR beta chain was documented in a study of cytomegalovirus exposure and HLA in healthy donors. The PCR ran on 60 Vbeta and 13 Jbeta primers. Sequencing used immunoSEQ multiplex PCR; TCRdb keeps in-frame clones, though not all of them. The sample gives fewer than 200,000 clones, about 81% of which show up once; roughly 1.6% is in the top ten. Germline CDR1 reads SGHDT; CDR2 reads YYEEEE. The trim removed 4 bases at V and 3 bases at J, leaving 7 bases unmatched. This CDR3 contains 15 residues. The source of this sequence is a girl between 5 and 17 years old in good health and CMV-seropositive. The chain combines TRBV5-6 with TRBJ1-5, with 7 bases fitting TRBD1. Sequencing was performed on PBMCs. The CDR3 is CASSTGQRSNQPQHF. Here the CDR3 DNA reads TGTGCCAGCAGCACGGGACAGCGCTCCAATCAGCCCCAGCATTTT.